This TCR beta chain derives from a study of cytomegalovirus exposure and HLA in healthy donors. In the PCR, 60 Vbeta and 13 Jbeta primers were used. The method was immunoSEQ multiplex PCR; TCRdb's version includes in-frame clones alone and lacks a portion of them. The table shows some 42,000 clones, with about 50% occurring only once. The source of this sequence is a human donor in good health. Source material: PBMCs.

The CDR3 sequence is CASSLDPGADTQYF. The CDR3 DNA is TGTGCCAGCAGCTTAGACCCGGGGGCAGATACGCAGTATTTT. This sequence joins TRBV7-9 and TRBJ2-3; D is possibly TRBD2 (6 bases). This CDR3 spans 14 amino acids. Trimming left V 1 base short and J 4 bases short, with 9 bases between. The germline gives CDR1 SEHNR, CDR2 FQNEAQ (reference sequence).